A selection of T cell receptor beta chains follows, all from one sample in a study of blood T cell repertoires in COVID-19. Sequenced by immunoSEQ multiplex PCR; TCRdb stores in-frame clones only, minus some. The repertoire holds tens of thousands of clones, with around three quarters as singletons. Material: peripheral blood. All receptors derive from a human donor in a cohort sampled during active COVID-19. Each CDR3 is given without its conserved first and last residue. The order of the fields is J gene, V gene, CDR3 protein.

TRBJ1-6 TRBV3-1/TRBV3-2 ASSQTAHRGNSPLH
TRBJ1-1 TRBV7-2 ASSRLAGQLNTEAF
TRBJ1-1 TRBV28 ASSRATGRSTEAF
TRBJ1-2 TRBV2 ASSERQGGLGGYT
TRBJ1-4 TRBV11-3 ASSQADRGEEKLF
TRBJ1-1 TRBV19 ASTNRDAEAF
TRBJ2-1 TRBV5-5 ASSTRLAGGGAYNEQF
TRBJ1-6 TRBV27 ASSLVQGSYNSPLH
TRBJ2-1 TRBV6-2/TRBV6-3 ASSGSYNEQF
TRBJ2-7 TRBV6-5 ASSRTDITLEQY
TRBJ2-7 TRBV6-2/TRBV6-3 ASSSYYEQY
TRBJ1-6 TRBV27 ASSRERIYNSPLH
TRBJ2-6 TRBV28 ASSSGSGANVLT
TRBJ2-5 TRBV3-1/TRBV3-2 ASRETGGGQETQY
TRBJ2-7 TRBV10-3 AISDRDRGWGEQY
TRBJ2-1 TRBV7-8 ASSLGARIPNYNEQF
TRBJ2-7 TRBV19 ASSGPGQGTYEQY
TRBJ1-5 TRBV2 ASKVGRLSNQPQH
TRBJ2-7 TRBV11-2 ASSFSGVEQY
TRBJ1-3 TRBV7-2 ASSLGGAPGNTIY
TRBJ2-5 TRBV3-1/TRBV3-2 ASSPRRGTGVETQY
TRBJ2-7 TRBV11-2 ASSFSGDYYEQY
TRBJ1-1 TRBV20-1 SPQDSVQAF
TRBJ1-5 TRBV4-1 ASSQPHPGVRQPQH
TRBJ2-7 TRBV7-2 ASSLVVVGGYEQY
TRBJ1-6 TRBV10-3 AIRDRGDSPLH
TRBJ1-2 TRBV2 ASSQKQGSRYT
TRBJ1-6 TRBV7-6 ASSLATGRVGNSPLH
TRBJ2-7 TRBV10-3 AISVLAEADEQY
TRBJ2-7 TRBV3-1/TRBV3-2 ASSRLRGTGVYEQY
TRBJ1-3 TRBV28 ATIRDRADTIY
TRBJ2-5 TRBV10-3 AIRGPEETQY
TRBJ2-3 TRBV6-2/TRBV6-3 ASSYSGQGGDTQY
TRBJ1-2 TRBV7-3 ASSLTGDYGYT
TRBJ2-7 TRBV5-5 ASTETANLGPYEQY
TRBJ1-5 TRBV7-9 ASSASGTGVLQPQH
TRBJ2-2 TRBV28 ASSLPLASTGELF
TRBJ2-7 TRBV6-2/TRBV6-3 ASSYSEDRGTYEQY
TRBJ2-4 TRBV5-6 ASSLRQGGIQY
TRBJ2-1 TRBV9 ASSPRLLARNEQF
TRBJ2-1 TRBV14 ASSRLAGAYNEQF
TRBJ2-5 TRBV19 ASTPSGRGWVETQY
TRBJ2-2 TRBV30 AWSVLTTGELF
TRBJ1-1 TRBV19 ASEDRQNTEAF
TRBJ1-5 TRBV28 ASSLGDRGQPQH
TRBJ2-6 TRBV19 ASSIGDRSPT
TRBJ1-5 TRBV28 ASSPPGIPRQPQH
TRBJ2-1 TRBV11-1 ASSFASGRPEF